This T cell receptor (beta chain) was sequenced for a study of T-cell reconstitution after alpha-beta-depleted transplantation in children. In germline, CDR1 is SNHLY, CDR2 FYNNEI. Trimming removed 5 bases from V and 6 bases from J; junction bases left unmatched: 8. The CDR3 loop spans 14 amino acids. Library preparation (for TCRbeta) was performed with unique molecular identifiers. Via MiXCR, TCRdb re-called the PCR reads, giving one row per CDR3 protein. The table shows about 110,000 distinct CDR3 sequences, with about 9.3% occurring only once. The table lists this clonotype with many counts. The sequences come from PBMCs from the stem cell graft donor, collected from the stem cell graft. The chain couples TRBV2 to TRBJ2-3; TRBD1 agrees at 7 bases. The TCR originated in a human donor who donated a stem cell graft to a child with acute lymphoblastic leukemia. CDR3 coding DNA: TGTGCCAGCAGTTCGACAGGGTCCCTCGATACGCAGTATTTT. Residues: CASSSTGSLDTQYF.